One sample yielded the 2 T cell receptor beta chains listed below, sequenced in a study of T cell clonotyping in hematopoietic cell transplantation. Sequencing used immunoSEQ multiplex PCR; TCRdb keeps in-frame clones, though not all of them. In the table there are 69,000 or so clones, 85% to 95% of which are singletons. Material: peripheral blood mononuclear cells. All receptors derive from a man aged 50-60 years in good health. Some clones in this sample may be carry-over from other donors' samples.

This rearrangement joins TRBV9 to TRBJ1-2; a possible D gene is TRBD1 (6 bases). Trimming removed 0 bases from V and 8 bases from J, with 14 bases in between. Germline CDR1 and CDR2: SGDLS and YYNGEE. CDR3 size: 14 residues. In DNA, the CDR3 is TGTGCCAGCAGCGTAGGGGGGGCAGTTAGGGGCTACACCTTC. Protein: CASSVGGAVRGYTF. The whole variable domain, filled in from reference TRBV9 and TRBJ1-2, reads DSGVTQTPKHLITATGQRVTLRCSPRSGDLSVYWYQQSLDQGLQFLIQYYNGEERAKGNILERFSAQQFPDLHSELNLSSLELGDSALYFCASSVGGAVRGYTFGSGTRLTVV.

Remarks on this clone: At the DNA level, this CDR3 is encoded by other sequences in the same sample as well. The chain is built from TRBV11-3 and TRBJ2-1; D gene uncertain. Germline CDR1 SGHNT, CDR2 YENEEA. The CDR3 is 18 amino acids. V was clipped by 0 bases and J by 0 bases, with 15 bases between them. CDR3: CASSLDQGGSSSYNEQFF. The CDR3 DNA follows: TGTGCCAGCAGCTTAGATCAAGGTGGCAGCAGCTCCTACAATGAGCAGTTCTTC.